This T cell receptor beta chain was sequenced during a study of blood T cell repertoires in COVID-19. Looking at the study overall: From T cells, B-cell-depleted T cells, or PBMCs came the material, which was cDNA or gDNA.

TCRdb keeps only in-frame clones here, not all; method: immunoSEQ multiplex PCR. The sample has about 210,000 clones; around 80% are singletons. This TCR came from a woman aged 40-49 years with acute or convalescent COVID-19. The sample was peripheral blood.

The CDR3 DNA follows: TGCGCCAGCAGCTTCCTAGCGGGCGCCTACAATGAGCAGTTCTTC. Protein sequence: CASSFLAGAYNEQFF. The genes are TRBV5-1 and TRBJ2-1; 8 bases are a match to TRBD2. There are 15 residues in the CDR3. The V gene's germline CDR1 is SGHRS and CDR2 YFSETQ. V dropped 2 bases and J dropped 2; count of bases not matched to a gene: 3.